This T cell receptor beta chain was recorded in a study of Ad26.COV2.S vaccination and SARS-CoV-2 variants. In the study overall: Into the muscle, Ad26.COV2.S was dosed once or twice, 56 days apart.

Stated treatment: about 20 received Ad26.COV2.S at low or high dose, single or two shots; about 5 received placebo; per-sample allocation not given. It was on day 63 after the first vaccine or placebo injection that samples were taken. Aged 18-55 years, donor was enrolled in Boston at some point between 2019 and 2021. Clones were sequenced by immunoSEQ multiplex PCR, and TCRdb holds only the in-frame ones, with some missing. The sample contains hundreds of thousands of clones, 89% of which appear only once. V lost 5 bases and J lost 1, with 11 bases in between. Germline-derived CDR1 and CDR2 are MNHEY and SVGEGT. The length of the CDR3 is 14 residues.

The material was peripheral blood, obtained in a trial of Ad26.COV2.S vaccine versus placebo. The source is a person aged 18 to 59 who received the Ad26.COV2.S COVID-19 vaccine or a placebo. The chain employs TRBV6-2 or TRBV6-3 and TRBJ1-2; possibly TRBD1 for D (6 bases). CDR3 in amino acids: CASSKPDSNYGYTF. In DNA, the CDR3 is TGTGCCAGCAGTAAGCCGGACAGTAACTATGGCTACACCTTC.